These T cell receptor beta chains were read from a single sample in a study of sequential checkpoint blockade in melanoma. TCRdb keeps only in-frame clones here, not all; method: immunoSEQ multiplex PCR. The sample has some 40,000 clones; over 75% are singletons. The sample here was CD8+ T cells sorted from blood (inferred from file names), taken from a patient given nivolumab and ipilimumab in sequence. The receptors derive from a human donor with melanoma. The CDR3 runs from the conserved cysteine through the conserved F or W. Each record gives: clone size, D gene, V gene, J gene, CDR3 protein, CDR3 DNA. D genes are given only for firm matches. Some rows mark clone size as missing; the rest say once, few, many or name a class of expanded clone.

clone_size: -; d_call: -; v_call: TRBV14; j_call: TRBJ2-1; cdr3_aa: CASSQESGSYNEQFF; cdr3_nt: TGTGCCAGCAGCCAAGAAAGCGGAAGCTACAATGAGCAGTTCTTC
clone_size: -; d_call: -; v_call: TRBV2; j_call: TRBJ1-2; cdr3_aa: CASSGSEVGRLNGYTF; cdr3_nt: TGTGCCAGCAGTGGCTCGGAGGTCGGCAGACTCAATGGCTACACCTTC
clone_size: -; d_call: TRBD2; v_call: TRBV4-3; j_call: TRBJ2-2; cdr3_aa: CASREGGYTGELFF; cdr3_nt: TGCGCCAGCCGGGAGGGAGGGTACACCGGGGAGCTGTTTTTT
clone_size: -; d_call: TRBD1; v_call: TRBV7-8; j_call: TRBJ2-7; cdr3_aa: CASSQGQTYEQYF; cdr3_nt: TGTGCCAGCAGCCAGGGACAGACCTACGAGCAGTACTTC
clone_size: -; d_call: TRBD2; v_call: TRBV28; j_call: TRBJ2-7; cdr3_aa: CASSLGSGGSSYEQYF; cdr3_nt: TGTGCCAGCAGTTTAGGTAGCGGCGGGAGCTCCTACGAGCAGTACTTC
clone_size: -; d_call: TRBD2; v_call: TRBV27; j_call: TRBJ2-1; cdr3_aa: CASSLGLAGAYNEQFF; cdr3_nt: TGTGCCAGCAGTCTAGGACTAGCGGGGGCCTACAATGAGCAGTTCTTC
clone_size: few; d_call: -; v_call: TRBV6-4; j_call: TRBJ2-6; cdr3_aa: CASKGAGANVLTF; cdr3_nt: TGTGCCAGCAAGGGGGCTGGGGCCAACGTCCTGACTTTC
clone_size: -; d_call: -; v_call: TRBV28; j_call: TRBJ1-5; cdr3_aa: CASSRDTNTNQPQHF; cdr3_nt: TGTGCCAGCAGTCGGGATACCAACACCAATCAGCCCCAGCATTTT
clone_size: -; d_call: -; v_call: TRBV7-2; j_call: TRBJ1-2; cdr3_aa: CASSERDRHANYGYTF; cdr3_nt: TGTGCCAGCAGCGAAAGAGACAGGCACGCTAACTATGGCTACACCTTC
clone_size: -; d_call: TRBD2; v_call: TRBV9; j_call: TRBJ2-3; cdr3_aa: CASSGLAGVLATDTQYF; cdr3_nt: TGTGCCAGCAGCGGACTAGCGGGAGTTCTGGCCACAGATACGCAGTATTTT
clone_size: -; d_call: TRBD1; v_call: TRBV5-4; j_call: TRBJ1-1; cdr3_aa: CASSLYGQALWLGATEAFF; cdr3_nt: TGTGCCAGCAGCTTGTACGGACAGGCACTCTGGCTGGGTGCCACTGAAGCTTTCTTT
clone_size: -; d_call: TRBD1; v_call: TRBV28; j_call: TRBJ2-3; cdr3_aa: CASSTTERQGDTQYF; cdr3_nt: TGTGCCAGCAGTACAACGGAACGACAGGGAGATACGCAGTATTTT
clone_size: -; d_call: -; v_call: TRBV4-3; j_call: TRBJ2-5; cdr3_aa: CASSSRVDGEETQYF; cdr3_nt: TGCGCCAGCAGCTCAAGGGTCGACGGGGAAGAGACCCAGTACTTC
clone_size: -; d_call: TRBD2; v_call: TRBV13; j_call: TRBJ2-1; cdr3_aa: CASSPGTRYNEQFF; cdr3_nt: TGTGCCAGCAGCCCCGGGACTAGATACAATGAGCAGTTCTTC
clone_size: -; d_call: -; v_call: TRBV10-3; j_call: TRBJ2-1; cdr3_aa: CAISAPASSYNEQFF; cdr3_nt: TGTGCCATCAGCGCACCCGCGAGCTCCTACAATGAGCAGTTCTTC
clone_size: -; d_call: -; v_call: TRBV7-9; j_call: TRBJ1-1; cdr3_aa: CASDEGWLPEAFF; cdr3_nt: TGTGCCAGCGATGAGGGTTGGCTCCCTGAAGCTTTCTTT
clone_size: -; d_call: TRBD1; v_call: TRBV5-6; j_call: TRBJ1-2; cdr3_aa: CASSPGQGANGYTF; cdr3_nt: TGTGCCAGCAGCCCGGGACAGGGGGCGAATGGCTACACCTTC
clone_size: -; d_call: TRBD2; v_call: TRBV9; j_call: TRBJ2-3; cdr3_aa: CASSVVGRTTDTQYF; cdr3_nt: TGTGCCAGCAGCGTAGTCGGGAGGACCACAGATACGCAGTATTTT
clone_size: -; d_call: -; v_call: TRBV29-1; j_call: TRBJ2-1; cdr3_aa: CSVEVADYNEQFF; cdr3_nt: TGCAGCGTTGAAGTAGCGGACTACAATGAGCAGTTCTTC
clone_size: -; d_call: -; v_call: TRBV6-1; j_call: TRBJ1-5; cdr3_aa: CASSDSWGGIYSNQPQHF; cdr3_nt: TGTGCCAGCAGTGACAGTTGGGGGGGGATCTATAGCAATCAGCCCCAGCATTTT
clone_size: -; d_call: TRBD2; v_call: TRBV12-5; j_call: TRBJ2-5; cdr3_aa: CASGPGLAGEETQYF; cdr3_nt: TGTGCTAGTGGTCCCGGATTAGCGGGAGAAGAGACCCAGTACTTC
clone_size: -; d_call: -; v_call: TRBV29-1; j_call: TRBJ2-2; cdr3_aa: CSARQVDTGELFF; cdr3_nt: TGCAGCGCTAGACAGGTTGACACCGGGGAGCTGTTTTTT
clone_size: -; d_call: TRBD2; v_call: TRBV10-1; j_call: TRBJ2-1; cdr3_aa: CASSESAGGIGEQFF; cdr3_nt: TGCGCCAGCAGTGAGTCAGCGGGAGGGATCGGTGAGCAGTTCTTC
clone_size: -; d_call: -; v_call: TRBV4-1; j_call: TRBJ2-7; cdr3_aa: CASSQDGALGYGEQYF; cdr3_nt: TGCGCCAGCAGCCAAGATGGGGCCTTGGGGTATGGCGAGCAGTACTTC
clone_size: once; d_call: TRBD1; v_call: TRBV7-9; j_call: TRBJ1-1; cdr3_aa: CASSGTGAKELEAFF; cdr3_nt: TGTGCCAGCAGCGGGACAGGGGCAAAGGAGCTTGAAGCTTTCTTT
clone_size: -; d_call: -; v_call: TRBV10-2; j_call: TRBJ2-1; cdr3_aa: CASSETGEQFF; cdr3_nt: TGCGCCAGCAGTGAAACGGGTGAGCAGTTCTTC
clone_size: few; d_call: -; v_call: TRBV7-9; j_call: TRBJ2-7; cdr3_aa: CASSPADSVSSYEQYF; cdr3_nt: TGTGCCAGCAGCCCCGCGGACAGTGTGAGCTCCTACGAGCAGTACTTC
clone_size: -; d_call: -; v_call: TRBV25-1; j_call: TRBJ2-1; cdr3_aa: CASSYRQGLYNEQFF; cdr3_nt: TGTGCCAGCAGTTATCGACAGGGACTCTACAATGAGCAGTTCTTC
clone_size: -; d_call: TRBD2; v_call: TRBV5-1; j_call: TRBJ2-1; cdr3_aa: CASSLMRGGYNEQFF; cdr3_nt: TGCGCCAGCAGCTTAATGCGGGGGGGCTACAATGAGCAGTTCTTC
clone_size: -; d_call: -; v_call: TRBV29-1; j_call: TRBJ2-3; cdr3_aa: CSVEGGRADTQYF; cdr3_nt: TGCAGCGTTGAGGGGGGGCGGGCAGATACGCAGTATTTT
clone_size: -; d_call: -; v_call: TRBV28; j_call: TRBJ2-7; cdr3_aa: CASSKSYEQYF; cdr3_nt: TGTGCCAGCAGCAAGAGTTACGAGCAGTACTTC
clone_size: -; d_call: TRBD2; v_call: TRBV7-2; j_call: TRBJ2-1; cdr3_aa: CASSRRERANEQFF; cdr3_nt: TGTGCCAGCAGCAGGCGGGAGAGGGCCAATGAGCAGTTCTTC
clone_size: -; d_call: TRBD1; v_call: TRBV5-1; j_call: TRBJ2-7; cdr3_aa: CASSSTGGLSYEQYF; cdr3_nt: TGCGCCAGCAGCTCTACAGGGGGGCTATCCTACGAGCAGTACTTC
clone_size: -; d_call: -; v_call: TRBV5-4; j_call: TRBJ2-5; cdr3_aa: CASSWWMGGTQETQYF; cdr3_nt: TGTGCCAGCAGCTGGTGGATGGGGGGAACCCAAGAGACCCAGTACTTC
clone_size: -; d_call: TRBD1; v_call: TRBV27; j_call: TRBJ2-7; cdr3_aa: CASSVMGTGEYEQYF; cdr3_nt: TGTGCCAGCAGCGTAATGGGGACAGGGGAATACGAGCAGTACTTC
clone_size: once; d_call: TRBD1; v_call: TRBV18; j_call: TRBJ2-5; cdr3_aa: CASSLGQSGETQYF; cdr3_nt: TGTGCCAGCTCACTGGGACAGTCCGGGGAGACCCAGTACTTC
clone_size: once; d_call: TRBD2; v_call: TRBV30; j_call: TRBJ2-7; cdr3_aa: CAWGSGSPYEQYF; cdr3_nt: TGTGCCTGGGGTAGCGGGAGCCCCTACGAGCAGTACTTC
clone_size: -; d_call: -; v_call: TRBV9; j_call: TRBJ1-1; cdr3_aa: CASSDSGGGGTEAFF; cdr3_nt: TGTGCCAGCAGCGATAGTGGGGGAGGGGGCACTGAAGCTTTCTTT
clone_size: few; d_call: -; v_call: TRBV21-1; j_call: TRBJ2-2; cdr3_aa: CASRPGQGCFANTGELFF; cdr3_nt: TGTGCCAGCAGGCCGGGACAGGGGTGTTTCGCGAACACCGGGGAGCTGTTTTTT
clone_size: -; d_call: TRBD1; v_call: TRBV12-5; j_call: TRBJ1-1; cdr3_aa: CASGLVRTGAFSVTEAFF; cdr3_nt: TGTGCTAGTGGTTTGGTACGGACAGGGGCCTTCTCGGTCACTGAAGCTTTCTTT
clone_size: -; d_call: -; v_call: TRBV7-9; j_call: TRBJ1-3; cdr3_aa: CASSLPGWGWIDTIYF; cdr3_nt: TGTGCCAGCAGCCTCCCGGGGTGGGGTTGGATTGACACCATATATTTT
clone_size: -; d_call: -; v_call: TRBV4-3; j_call: TRBJ2-1; cdr3_aa: CASSKHNEQFF; cdr3_nt: TGCGCCAGCAGCAAGCACAATGAGCAGTTCTTC
clone_size: -; d_call: TRBD1; v_call: TRBV4-1; j_call: TRBJ1-5; cdr3_aa: CASSQNPQGNQPQHF; cdr3_nt: TGCGCCAGCAGCCAAAACCCACAGGGGAATCAGCCCCAGCATTTT
clone_size: few; d_call: TRBD1; v_call: TRBV19; j_call: TRBJ2-7; cdr3_aa: CASSMGQSYEQYF; cdr3_nt: TGTGCCAGTAGTATGGGACAGTCCTACGAGCAGTACTTC
clone_size: few; d_call: -; v_call: TRBV4-2; j_call: TRBJ1-2; cdr3_aa: CASSPMAGGIYGYTF; cdr3_nt: TGTGCCAGCAGTCCCATGGCCGGAGGCATCTATGGCTACACCTTC
clone_size: -; d_call: -; v_call: TRBV19; j_call: TRBJ2-2; cdr3_aa: CASSSFEGVTGELFF; cdr3_nt: TGTGCCAGTAGTAGCTTCGAGGGGGTGACCGGGGAGCTGTTTTTT
clone_size: -; d_call: -; v_call: TRBV7-8; j_call: TRBJ2-1; cdr3_aa: CASSLTGGGIYNEQFF; cdr3_nt: TGTGCCAGCAGCTTAACAGGGGGAGGGATATACAATGAGCAGTTCTTC
clone_size: -; d_call: TRBD1; v_call: TRBV28; j_call: TRBJ1-1; cdr3_aa: CASSGQGYGTEAFF; cdr3_nt: TGTGCCAGCAGCGGACAGGGGTACGGCACTGAAGCTTTCTTT
clone_size: few; d_call: TRBD2; v_call: TRBV5-1; j_call: TRBJ2-7; cdr3_aa: CASRGEVSAGEYF; cdr3_nt: TGCGCCAGCAGGGGGGAGGTCTCCGCGGGGGAGTACTTC